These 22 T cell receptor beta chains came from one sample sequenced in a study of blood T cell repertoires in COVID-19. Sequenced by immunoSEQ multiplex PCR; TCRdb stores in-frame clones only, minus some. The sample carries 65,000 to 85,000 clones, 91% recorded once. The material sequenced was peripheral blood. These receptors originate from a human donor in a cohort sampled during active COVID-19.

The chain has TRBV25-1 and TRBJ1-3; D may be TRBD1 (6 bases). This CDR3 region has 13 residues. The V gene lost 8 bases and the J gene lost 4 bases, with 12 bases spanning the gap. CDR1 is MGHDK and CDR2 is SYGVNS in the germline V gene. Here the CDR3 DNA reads TGTGCCAGCGTAGCCGGGACAGGAAACACCATATATTTT. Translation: CASVAGTGNTIYF.

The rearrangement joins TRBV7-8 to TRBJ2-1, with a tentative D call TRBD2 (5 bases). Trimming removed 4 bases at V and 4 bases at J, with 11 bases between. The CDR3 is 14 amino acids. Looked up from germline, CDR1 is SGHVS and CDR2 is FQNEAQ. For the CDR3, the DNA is TGTGCCAGCAGCTGGCGGGCGACTTACAATGAGCAGTTCTTC. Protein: CASSWRATYNEQFF.

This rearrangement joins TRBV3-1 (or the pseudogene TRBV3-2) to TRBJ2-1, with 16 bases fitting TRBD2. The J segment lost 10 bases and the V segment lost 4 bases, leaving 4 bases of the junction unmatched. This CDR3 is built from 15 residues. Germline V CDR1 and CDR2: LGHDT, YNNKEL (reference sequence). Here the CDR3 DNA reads TGTGCCAGCAGCCGCGGGACTAGCGGGGGGGAGGAGCAGTTCTTC. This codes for CASSRGTSGGEEQFF.

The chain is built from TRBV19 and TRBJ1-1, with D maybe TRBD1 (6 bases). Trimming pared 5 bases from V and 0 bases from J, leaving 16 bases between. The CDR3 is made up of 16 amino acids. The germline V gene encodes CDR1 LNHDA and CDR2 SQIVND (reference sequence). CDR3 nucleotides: TGTGCCAGTAGTTCAGGGACAACAACTATGAACACTGAAGCTTTCTTT. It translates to CASSSGTTTMNTEAFF.

The CDR3 loop is CAISEGPGQGIEKLFF. The DNA of the CDR3 is TGTGCCATCAGTGAGGGCCCGGGACAGGGGATTGAAAAACTGTTTTTT. The V and J genes are TRBV10-3 and TRBJ1-4, with 10 bases that match TRBD1. Germline V gene lookup returns CDR1 ENHRY and CDR2 SYGVKD. The trim removed 2 bases at V and 7 bases at J, leaving 7 bases unmatched. CDR3 length: 16 residues.

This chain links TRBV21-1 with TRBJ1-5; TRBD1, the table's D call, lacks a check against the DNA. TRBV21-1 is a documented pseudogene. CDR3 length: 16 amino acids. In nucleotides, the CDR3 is TGTGCCAGCAGCAAAGCCCACGGAACAGGGCAGCGGCCCCAGCATTTT. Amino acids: CASSKAHGTGQRPQHF.

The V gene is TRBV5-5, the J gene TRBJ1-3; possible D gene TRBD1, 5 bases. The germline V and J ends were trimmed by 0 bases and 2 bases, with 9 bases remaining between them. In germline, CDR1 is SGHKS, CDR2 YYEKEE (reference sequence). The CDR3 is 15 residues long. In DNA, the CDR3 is TGTGCCAGCAGCTTGGAGGGAGGGGCTGGAAACACCATATATTTT. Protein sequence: CASSLEGGAGNTIYF.

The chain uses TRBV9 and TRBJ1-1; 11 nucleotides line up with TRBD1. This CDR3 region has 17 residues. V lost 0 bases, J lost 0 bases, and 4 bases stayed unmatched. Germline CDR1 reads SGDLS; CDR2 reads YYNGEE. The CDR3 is CASSVGLGQGVNTEAFF. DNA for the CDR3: TGTGCCAGCAGCGTAGGGTTGGGACAGGGGGTGAACACTGAAGCTTTCTTT. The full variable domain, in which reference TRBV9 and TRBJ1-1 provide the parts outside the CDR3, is DSGVTQTPKHLITATGQRVTLRCSPRSGDLSVYWYQQSLDQGLQFLIQYYNGEERAKGNILERFSAQQFPDLHSELNLSSLELGDSALYFCASSVGLGQGVNTEAFFGQGTRLTVV.

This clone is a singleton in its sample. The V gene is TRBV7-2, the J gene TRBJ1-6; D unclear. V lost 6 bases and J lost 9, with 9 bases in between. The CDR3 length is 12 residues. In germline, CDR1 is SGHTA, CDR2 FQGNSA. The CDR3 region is CASSPSGSPLHF. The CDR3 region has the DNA TGTGCCAGCAGTCCCTCGGGTTCACCCCTCCACTTT.

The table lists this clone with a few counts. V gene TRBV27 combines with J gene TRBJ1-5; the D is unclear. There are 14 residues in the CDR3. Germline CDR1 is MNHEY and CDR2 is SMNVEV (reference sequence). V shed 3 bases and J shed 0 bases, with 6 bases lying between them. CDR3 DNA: TGTGCCAGCAGTTTTCGAGGTAGCAATCAGCCCCAGCATTTT. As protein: CASSFRGSNQPQHF.

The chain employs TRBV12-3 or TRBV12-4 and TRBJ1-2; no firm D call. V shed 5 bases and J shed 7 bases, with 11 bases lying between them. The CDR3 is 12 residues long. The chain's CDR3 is CASSPHGIGYTF. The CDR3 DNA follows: TGTGCCAGCAGTCCGCACGGGATTGGCTACACCTTC.

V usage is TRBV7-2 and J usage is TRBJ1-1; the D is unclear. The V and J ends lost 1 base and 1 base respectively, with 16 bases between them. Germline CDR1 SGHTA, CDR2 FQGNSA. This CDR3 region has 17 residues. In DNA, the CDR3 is TGTGCCAGCAGCTTAGTGTCTTTTATGGCAGGGAACACTGAAGCTTTCTTT. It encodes CASSLVSFMAGNTEAFF.

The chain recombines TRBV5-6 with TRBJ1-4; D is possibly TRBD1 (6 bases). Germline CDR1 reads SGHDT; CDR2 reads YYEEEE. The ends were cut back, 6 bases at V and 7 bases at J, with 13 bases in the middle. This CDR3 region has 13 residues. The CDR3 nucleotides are TGTGCCAGCACCCCGACAGGCGGTGAAAAACTGTTTTTT. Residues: CASTPTGGEKLFF. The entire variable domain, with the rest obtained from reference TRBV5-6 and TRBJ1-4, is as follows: DAGVTQSPTHLIKTRGQQVTLRCSPKSGHDTVSWYQQALGQGPQFIFQYYEEEERQRGNFPDRFSGHQFPNYSSELNVNALLLGDSALYLCASTPTGGEKLFFGSGTQLSVL.

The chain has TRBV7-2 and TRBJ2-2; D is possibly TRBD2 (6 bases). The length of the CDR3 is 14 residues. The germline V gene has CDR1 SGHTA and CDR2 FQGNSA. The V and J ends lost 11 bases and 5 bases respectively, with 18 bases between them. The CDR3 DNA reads TGTGCCTCCCCACCCGGACTACGGACCGGGGAGCTGTTTTTT. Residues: CASPPGLRTGELFF.

For the CDR3, the DNA is TGTGCCAGCAGCTACGATCCTTTACAGGGGACAGGGCAGTTCTTC. This gives the protein CASSYDPLQGTGQFF. The rearrangement links TRBV7-9 to TRBJ2-1; 8 positions match TRBD1. Trimming cost V 4 bases and J 12 bases; bases outside gene matches: 14. CDR1 and CDR2 from the germline V gene are SEHNR and FQNEAQ (reference sequence). The CDR3 is 15 amino acids.

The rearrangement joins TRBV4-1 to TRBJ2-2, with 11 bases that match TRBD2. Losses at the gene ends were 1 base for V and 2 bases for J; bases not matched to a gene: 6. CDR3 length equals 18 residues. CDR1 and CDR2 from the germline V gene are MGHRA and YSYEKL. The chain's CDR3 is CASSQVPSGGLNTGELFF. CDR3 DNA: TGCGCCAGCAGCCAAGTTCCTAGCGGGGGGTTAAACACCGGGGAGCTGTTTTTT.

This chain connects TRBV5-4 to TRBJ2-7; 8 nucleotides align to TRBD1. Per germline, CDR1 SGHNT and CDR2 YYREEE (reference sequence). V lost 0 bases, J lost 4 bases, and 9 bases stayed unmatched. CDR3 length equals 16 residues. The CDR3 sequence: CASSLGGTGGIYEQYF. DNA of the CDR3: TGTGCCAGCAGCTTGGGTGGCACAGGGGGAATTTACGAGCAGTACTTC.

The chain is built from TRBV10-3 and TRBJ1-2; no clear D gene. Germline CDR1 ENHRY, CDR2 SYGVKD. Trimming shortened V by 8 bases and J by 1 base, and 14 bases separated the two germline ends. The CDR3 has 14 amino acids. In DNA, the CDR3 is TGTGCCATCTCAGAGGGAGTAGTTAACTATGGCTACACCTTC. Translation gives CAISEGVVNYGYTF.

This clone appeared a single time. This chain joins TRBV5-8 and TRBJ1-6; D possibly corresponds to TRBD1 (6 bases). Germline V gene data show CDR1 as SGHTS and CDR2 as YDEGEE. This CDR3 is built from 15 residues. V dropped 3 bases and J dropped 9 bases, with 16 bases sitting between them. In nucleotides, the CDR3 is TGTGCCAGCAGCTCCGGTCAGGGGTTTAGTTCACCCCTCCACTTT. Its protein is CASSSGQGFSSPLHF. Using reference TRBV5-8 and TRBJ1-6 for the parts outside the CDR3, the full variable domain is EAGVTQSPTHLIKTRGQQATLRCSPISGHTSVYWYQQALGLGLQFLLWYDEGEERNRGNFPPRFSGRQFPNYSSELNVNALELEDSALYLCASSSGQGFSSPLHFGNGTRLTVT.

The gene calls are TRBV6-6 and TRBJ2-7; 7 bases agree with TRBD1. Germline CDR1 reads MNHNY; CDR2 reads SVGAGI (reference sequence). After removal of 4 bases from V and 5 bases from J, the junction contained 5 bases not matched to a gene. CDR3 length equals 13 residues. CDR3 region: CASSSDRVNEQYF. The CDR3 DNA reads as TGTGCCAGCAGTTCCGACAGGGTAAACGAGCAGTACTTC.

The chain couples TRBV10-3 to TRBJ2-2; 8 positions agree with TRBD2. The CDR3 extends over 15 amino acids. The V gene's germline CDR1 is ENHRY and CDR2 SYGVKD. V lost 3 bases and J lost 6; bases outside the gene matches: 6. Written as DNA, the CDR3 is TGTGCCATCAGTGACCGTTTTAGCGGGGCCGGGGAGCTGTTTTTT. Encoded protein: CAISDRFSGAGELFF.

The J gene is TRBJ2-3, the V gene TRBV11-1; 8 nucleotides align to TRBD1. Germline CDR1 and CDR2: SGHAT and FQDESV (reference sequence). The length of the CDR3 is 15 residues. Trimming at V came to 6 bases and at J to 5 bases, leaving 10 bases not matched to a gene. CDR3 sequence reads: CASSPTGVFGDTQYF. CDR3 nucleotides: TGTGCCAGCAGTCCGACAGGGGTCTTCGGAGATACGCAGTATTTT.